Sequencing of this TCR beta chain was carried out in a study of T-cell reconstitution after alpha-beta-depleted transplantation in children. Study-level points and caveats: Once a year had passed after transplant, T-cell counts and diversity came mostly from newly produced T cells. About two months after transplant, alpha-beta T cells reportedly came from several hundred expanded graft clones. Surviving recipient T cells and thymic progenitors underlay high day-60 TCRbeta diversity in some patients.

This clonotype has a handful of counts. Its antigen is not identified. In germline, CDR1 is SGHRS, CDR2 YFSETQ. This CDR3 spans 13 amino acids. V lost 2 bases, J lost 13 bases, and 8 bases stayed unmatched. Unique molecular identifiers were incorporated during preparation of the TCRbeta library. TCRdb redid the calling of the PCR reads with MiXCR, one entry per CDR3 protein. The table lists tens of thousands of distinct CDR3 sequences, over 4.5% of them singletons. Sequencing used PBMCs, mostly from graft donor cells, obtained 60 days after TCRalphabeta/CD19-depleted stem cell transplant. V is TRBV5-1 and J is TRBJ1-2; 10 nucleotides line up with TRBD1. The clonotype originates from a female patient aged 2-10 years who had a stem cell transplant for aplastic anemia, so the T cells may come from the graft donor. CDR3 sequence: CASSFWDRGEGTF. The CDR3 nucleotides are TGCGCCAGCAGCTTTTGGGACAGGGGAGAAGGCACCTTC.